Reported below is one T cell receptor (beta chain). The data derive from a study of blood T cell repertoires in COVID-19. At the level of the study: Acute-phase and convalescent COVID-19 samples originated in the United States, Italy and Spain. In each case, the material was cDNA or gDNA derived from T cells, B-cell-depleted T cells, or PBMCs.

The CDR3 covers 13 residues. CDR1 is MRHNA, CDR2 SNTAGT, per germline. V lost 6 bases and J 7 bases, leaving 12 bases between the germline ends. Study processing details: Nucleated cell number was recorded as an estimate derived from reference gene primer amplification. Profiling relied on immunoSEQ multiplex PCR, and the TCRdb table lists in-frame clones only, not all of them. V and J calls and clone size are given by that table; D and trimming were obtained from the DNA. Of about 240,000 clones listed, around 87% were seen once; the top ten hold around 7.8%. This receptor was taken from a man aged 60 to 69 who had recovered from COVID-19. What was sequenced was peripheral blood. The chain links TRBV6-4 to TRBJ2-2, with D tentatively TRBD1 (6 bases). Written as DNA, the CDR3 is TGTGCCAGCAGCACAGGGACATACGGGGAGCTGTTTTTT. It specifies CASSTGTYGELFF.